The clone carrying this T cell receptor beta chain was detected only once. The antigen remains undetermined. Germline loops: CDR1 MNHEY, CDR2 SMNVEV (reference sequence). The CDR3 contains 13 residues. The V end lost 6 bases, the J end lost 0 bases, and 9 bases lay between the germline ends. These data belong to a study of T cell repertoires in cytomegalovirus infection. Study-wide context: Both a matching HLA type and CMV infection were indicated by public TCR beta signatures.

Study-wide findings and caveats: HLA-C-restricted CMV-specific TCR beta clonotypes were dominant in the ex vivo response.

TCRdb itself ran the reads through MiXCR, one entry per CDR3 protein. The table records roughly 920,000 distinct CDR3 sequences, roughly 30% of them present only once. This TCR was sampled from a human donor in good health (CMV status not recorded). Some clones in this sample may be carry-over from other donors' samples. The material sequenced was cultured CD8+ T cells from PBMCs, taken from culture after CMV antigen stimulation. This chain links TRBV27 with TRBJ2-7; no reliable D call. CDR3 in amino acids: CASRYSRSYEQYF. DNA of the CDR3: TGTGCCAGCAGATACTCCCGCTCCTACGAGCAGTACTTC.